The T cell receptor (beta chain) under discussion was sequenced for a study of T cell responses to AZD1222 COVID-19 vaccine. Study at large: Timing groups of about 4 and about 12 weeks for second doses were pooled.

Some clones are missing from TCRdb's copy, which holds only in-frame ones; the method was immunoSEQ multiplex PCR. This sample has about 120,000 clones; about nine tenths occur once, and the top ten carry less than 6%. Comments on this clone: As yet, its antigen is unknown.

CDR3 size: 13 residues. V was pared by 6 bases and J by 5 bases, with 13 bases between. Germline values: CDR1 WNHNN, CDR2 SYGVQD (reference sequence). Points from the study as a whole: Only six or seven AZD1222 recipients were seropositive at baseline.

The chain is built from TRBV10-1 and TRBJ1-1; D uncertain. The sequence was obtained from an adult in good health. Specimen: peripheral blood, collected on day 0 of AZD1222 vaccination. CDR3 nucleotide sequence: TGCGCCAGCAGAAGAAGTTCGGGAACTGAAGCTTTCTTT. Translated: CASRRSSGTEAFF.